The 18 T cell receptor beta chains given below trace back to one sample, sequenced in a study of shared clonotypes between healthy human individuals. TCRdb's table, derived via immunoSEQ multiplex PCR, lists solely in-frame clones and lacks some. The table shows hundreds of thousands of clones, with 95% to 96% occurring only once. CD45RO-negative cells were positively selected for CCR7, leaving out terminally differentiated effector memory CD45RA+ cells. Sequenced input: naive CD8+ T cells sorted from blood. These receptors were obtained from a young woman in good health.

J is TRBJ2-7 and V is TRBV6-1; D is unresolved. The CDR3 is 11 amino acids. Trimming removed 6 bases from V and 4 bases from J, with 7 bases in between. Germline lookup yields CDR1 MNHNS and CDR2 SASEGT. CDR3 sequence (DNA): TGTGCCAGCAGGGACCCATACGAGCAGTACTTC. Translated, it gives CASRDPYEQYF.

The chain has TRBV7-9 and TRBJ2-7; D possibly corresponds to TRBD2 (6 bases). CDR1 is SEHNR and CDR2 is FQNEAQ in the germline V gene (reference sequence). V lost 1 base and J lost 2, with 9 bases in between. This CDR3 spans 14 amino acids. The CDR3 is CASSLEGLAYEQYF. The DNA for the CDR3 is TGTGCCAGCAGCTTAGAGGGACTTGCCTACGAGCAGTACTTC.

The chain has TRBV27 and TRBJ1-4; TRBD1 might be the D (6 bases). CDR1 MNHEY and CDR2 SMNVEV come from the germline V gene (reference sequence). The length of the CDR3 is 14 residues. Trimming left V 5 bases short and J 4 bases short, with 11 bases between. For the CDR3, the DNA is TGTGCCAGCAGTCCCCAGGGGAATAATGAAAAACTGTTTTTT. Its translation is CASSPQGNNEKLFF. Full variable domain (missing parts from reference TRBV27 and TRBJ1-4): EAQVTQNPRYLITVTGKKLTVTCSQNMNHEYMSWYRQDPGLGLRQIYYSMNVEVTDKGDVPEGYKVSRKEKRNFPLILESPSPNQTSLYFCASSPQGNNEKLFFGSGTQLSVL.

V and J are TRBV11-2 and TRBJ2-2; no firm D call. Trimming removed 0 bases from V and 5 bases from J, with 13 bases in between. Germline V gene data show CDR1 as SGHAT and CDR2 as FQNNGV. This CDR3 region has 16 residues. The CDR3 DNA sequence: TGTGCCAGCAGCTTAGATACAGCTCGCCCGACCGGGGAGCTGTTTTTT. It encodes CASSLDTARPTGELFF.

This chain links TRBV4-1 with TRBJ2-7; D possibly matches TRBD1 or TRBD2 (6 bases each). Trimming left V 3 bases short and J 7 bases short, with 16 bases between. Germline CDR1 is MGHRA and CDR2 is YSYEKL. The length of the CDR3 is 14 residues. The CDR3 loop reads CASSHPGGLQEQYF. CDR3 DNA: TGCGCCAGCAGCCACCCCGGGGGCCTACAGGAGCAGTACTTC.

The chain is built from TRBV5-4 and TRBJ2-1; TRBD1 agrees at 7 bases. V gave up 7 bases and J gave up 10 bases; unmatched junction bases: 5. Germline-derived CDR1 and CDR2 are SGHNT and YYREEE (reference sequence). The CDR3 sequence is 11 residues long. The chain's CDR3 is CASARGSEQFF. CDR3 nucleotide sequence: TGTGCCAGCGCCAGGGGGTCAGAGCAGTTCTTC.

The rearrangement joins TRBV28 to TRBJ2-7; TRBD2 agrees at 10 bases. With V trimmed by 3 bases and J by 0 bases, 2 bases remained unmatched. The germline gives CDR1 MDHEN, CDR2 SYDVKM. The CDR3 sequence is 15 residues long. CDR3 coding DNA: TGTGCCAGCAGTTTCAGACTAGCGGGCTCCTACGAGCAGTACTTC. This sequence encodes CASSFRLAGSYEQYF. Together with reference TRBV28 and TRBJ2-7, the CDR3 gives the full variable domain: DVKVTQSSRYLVKRTGEKVFLECVQDMDHENMFWYRQDPGLGLRLIYFSYDVKMKEKGDIPEGYSVSREKKERFSLILESASTNQTSMYLCASSFRLAGSYEQYFGPGTRLTVT.

The rearrangement links TRBV27 to TRBJ2-1; D perhaps matches TRBD2 (6 bases). The CDR3 runs 14 residues. V dropped 0 bases and J dropped 7 bases, with 10 bases sitting between them. CDR1 is MNHEY, CDR2 SMNVEV, per germline (reference sequence). In DNA form, the CDR3 reads TGTGCCAGCAGTTTATCGACTGGGGGGAATGAGCAGTTCTTC. Amino acid sequence: CASSLSTGGNEQFF.

The gene calls are TRBV5-4 and TRBJ1-1, with D maybe TRBD1 (5 bases). Trimming left V 4 bases short and J 4 bases short, with 23 bases between. This CDR3 contains 17 residues. Per germline, CDR1 SGHNT and CDR2 YYREEE (reference sequence). The CDR3 reads CASSPGIGAGWSTEAFF. The CDR3, as DNA: TGTGCCAGCAGCCCGGGAATCGGGGCGGGGTGGAGCACTGAAGCTTTCTTT.

This chain joins TRBV5-1 and TRBJ2-5, with D perhaps TRBD1 (5 bases). V dropped 2 bases and J dropped 2 bases, with 10 bases sitting between them. Germline V CDR1 and CDR2: SGHRS, YFSETQ. The CDR3 has 14 residues. The CDR3 is CASSFMQGQETQYF. The CDR3 nucleotides are TGCGCCAGCAGCTTCATGCAGGGTCAAGAGACCCAGTACTTC. The full variable domain, rest sourced from reference TRBV5-1 and TRBJ2-5, is KAGVTQTPRYLIKTRGQQVTLSCSPISGHRSVSWYQQTPGQGLQFLFEYFSETQRNKGNFPGRFSGRQFSNSRSEMNVSTLELGDSALYLCASSFMQGQETQYFGPGTRLLVL.

The gene calls are TRBV7-6 and TRBJ2-3, with unresolved D. CDR3 length: 12 amino acids. Germline V gene sequence: CDR1 SGHVS, CDR2 FNYEAQ. Trimming took off 5 bases at V and 9 bases at J, with 12 bases between the two ends. The CDR3 DNA reads TGTGCCAGCAGCCCCCCGGAGAAGACGCAGTATTTT. Residues: CASSPPEKTQYF.

The V and J genes are TRBV15 and TRBJ2-1, with D unclear. The CDR3 is 16 residues long. CDR1 is LNHNV, CDR2 YYDKDF, per germline (reference sequence). Trimming took 3 bases from V and 3 from J, leaving 15 bases between them. CDR3 sequence: CATSRNHPPIYNEQFF. CDR3 sequence (DNA): TGTGCCACCAGCAGGAACCATCCACCCATCTACAATGAGCAGTTCTTC.

This clone was counted a single time. This chain joins TRBV6-5 and TRBJ2-5, with 8 bases lining up with TRBD2. Germline V gives CDR1 MNHEY, CDR2 SVGAGI. Trimming removed 1 base from V and 2 bases from J; junction bases left unmatched: 3. This CDR3 region has 15 residues. The DNA of the CDR3 is TGTGCCAGCAGTTACTTCCAGCGGGGGCAAGAGACCCAGTACTTC. Translation: CASSYFQRGQETQYF.

The genes are TRBV19 and TRBJ2-1, with D tentatively TRBD1 (5 bases). Trimming took off 1 base at V and 9 bases at J, with 16 bases between the two ends. Looked up from germline, CDR1 is LNHDA and CDR2 is SQIVND (reference sequence). This CDR3 contains 15 residues. This chain's CDR3 is CASSIVAFTQGEQFF. The CDR3 DNA follows: TGTGCCAGTAGTATAGTCGCTTTTACCCAGGGTGAGCAGTTCTTC. The full variable domain, rest sourced from reference TRBV19 and TRBJ2-1, is DGGITQSPKYLFRKEGQNVTLSCEQNLNHDAMYWYRQDPGQGLRLIYYSQIVNDFQKGDIAEGYSVSREKKESFPLTVTSAQKNPTAFYLCASSIVAFTQGEQFFGPGTRLTVL.

The V gene is TRBV9, the J gene TRBJ2-1; TRBD2 agrees at 10 bases. This CDR3 has 15 amino acids. Germline V gene data show CDR1 as SGDLS and CDR2 as YYNGEE. V lost 5 bases, J lost 0 bases, and 2 bases stayed unmatched. The CDR3 bases are TGTGCCAGCAGTAGCGGGAGGAGCTCCTACAATGAGCAGTTCTTC. Encoded protein: CASSSGRSSYNEQFF. The full variable domain, its missing parts supplied by reference TRBV9 and TRBJ2-1, is DSGVTQTPKHLITATGQRVTLRCSPRSGDLSVYWYQQSLDQGLQFLIQYYNGEERAKGNILERFSAQQFPDLHSELNLSSLELGDSALYFCASSSGRSSYNEQFFGPGTRLTVL.

As to this clone: Other nucleotide sequences in the sample specify the same CDR3. This chain joins TRBV27 and TRBJ2-7, with D uncertain. Looked up from germline, CDR1 is MNHEY and CDR2 is SMNVEV (reference sequence). The CDR3 runs 13 residues. V lost 0 bases, J lost 2 bases, and 5 bases lay in between. CDR3 in amino acids: CASSLSQTYEQYF. The CDR3, as DNA: TGTGCCAGCAGTTTATCGCAAACCTACGAGCAGTACTTC.

The DNA of the CDR3 is TGTGCCAGCAGCGGGGGCTCGACAGGGAGTACCTACGAGCAGTACTTC. This gives the protein CASSGGSTGSTYEQYF. The genes are TRBV9 and TRBJ2-7, with 7 bases aligning to TRBD1. Germline loops: CDR1 SGDLS, CDR2 YYNGEE. CDR3 length equals 16 residues. V gave up 3 bases and J gave up 2 bases; unmatched junction bases: 11.

Only one count was recorded for this clone. The V and J genes are TRBV4-1 and TRBJ2-1; 12 bases map to TRBD1. The CDR3 is 17 residues long. The V gene end was trimmed by 0 bases and the J gene end by 8 bases; junction bases not matched to a gene: 8. Germline V gene data show CDR1 as MGHRA and CDR2 as YSYEKL. The CDR3 protein is CASSQEGGQGARDEQFF. The CDR3 DNA follows: TGCGCCAGCAGCCAAGAGGGGGGACAGGGGGCGCGGGATGAGCAGTTCTTC.